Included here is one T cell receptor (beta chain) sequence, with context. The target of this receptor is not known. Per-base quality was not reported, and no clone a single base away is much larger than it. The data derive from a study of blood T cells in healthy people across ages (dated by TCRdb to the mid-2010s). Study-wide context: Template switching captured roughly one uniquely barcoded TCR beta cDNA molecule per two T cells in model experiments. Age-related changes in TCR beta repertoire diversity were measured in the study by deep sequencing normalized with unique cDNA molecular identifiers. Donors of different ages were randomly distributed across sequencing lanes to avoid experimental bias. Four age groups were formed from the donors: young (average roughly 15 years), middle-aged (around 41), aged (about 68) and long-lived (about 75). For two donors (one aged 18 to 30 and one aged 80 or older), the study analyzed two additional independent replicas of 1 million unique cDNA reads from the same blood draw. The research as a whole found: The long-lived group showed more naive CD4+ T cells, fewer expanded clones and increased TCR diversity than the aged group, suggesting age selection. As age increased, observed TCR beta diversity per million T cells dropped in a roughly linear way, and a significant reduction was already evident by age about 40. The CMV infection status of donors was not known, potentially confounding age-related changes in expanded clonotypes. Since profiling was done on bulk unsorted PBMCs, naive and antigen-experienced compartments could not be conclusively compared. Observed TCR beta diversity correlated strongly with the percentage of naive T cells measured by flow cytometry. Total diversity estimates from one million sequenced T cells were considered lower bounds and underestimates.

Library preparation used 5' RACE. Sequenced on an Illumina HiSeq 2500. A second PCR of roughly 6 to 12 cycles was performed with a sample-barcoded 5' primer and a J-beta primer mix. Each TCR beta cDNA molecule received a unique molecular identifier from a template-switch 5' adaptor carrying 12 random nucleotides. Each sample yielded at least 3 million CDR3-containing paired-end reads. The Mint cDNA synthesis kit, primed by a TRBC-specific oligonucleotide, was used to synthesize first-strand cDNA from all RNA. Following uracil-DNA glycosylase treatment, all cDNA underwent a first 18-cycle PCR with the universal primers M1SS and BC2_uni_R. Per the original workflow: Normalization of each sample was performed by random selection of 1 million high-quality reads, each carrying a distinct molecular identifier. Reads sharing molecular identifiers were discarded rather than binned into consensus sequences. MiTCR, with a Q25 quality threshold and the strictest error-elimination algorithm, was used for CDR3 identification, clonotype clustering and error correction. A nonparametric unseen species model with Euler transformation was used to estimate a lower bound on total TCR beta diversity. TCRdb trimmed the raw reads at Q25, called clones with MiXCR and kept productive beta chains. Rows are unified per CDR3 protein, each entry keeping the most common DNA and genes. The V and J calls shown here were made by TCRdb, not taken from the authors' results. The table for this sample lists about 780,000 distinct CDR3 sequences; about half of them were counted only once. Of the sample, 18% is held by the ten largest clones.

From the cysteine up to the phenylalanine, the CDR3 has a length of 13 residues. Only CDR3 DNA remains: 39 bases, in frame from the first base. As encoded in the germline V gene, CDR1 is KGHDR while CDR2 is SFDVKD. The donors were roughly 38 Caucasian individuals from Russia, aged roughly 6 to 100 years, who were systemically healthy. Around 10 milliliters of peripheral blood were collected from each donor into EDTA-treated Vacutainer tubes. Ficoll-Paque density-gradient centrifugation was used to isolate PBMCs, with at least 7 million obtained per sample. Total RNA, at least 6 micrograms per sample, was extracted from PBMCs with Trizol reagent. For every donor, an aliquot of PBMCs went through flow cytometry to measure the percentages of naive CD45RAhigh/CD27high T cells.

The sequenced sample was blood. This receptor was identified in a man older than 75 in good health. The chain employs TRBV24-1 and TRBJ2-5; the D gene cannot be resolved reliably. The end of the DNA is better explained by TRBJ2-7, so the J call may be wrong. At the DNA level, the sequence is TGTGCCACCAGTGACTTCGACGGCTACGAGCAGTACTTC. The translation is CATSDFDGYEQYF.